The clone carrying this T cell receptor (beta chain) was found a few times. Its antigen remains unknown. Germline V gives CDR1 MNHNY, CDR2 SVGAGI (reference sequence). This CDR3 is 14 amino acids long. Trimming removed 7 bases at V and 3 bases at J, with 13 bases between. This sample is drawn from a study of Ad26.COV2.S vaccination and SARS-CoV-2 variants. Findings and limits, study-wide: Responses of T cells in total may have been underestimated by the TCR breadth and depth analyses.

Libraries were prepared by immunoSEQ multiplex PCR; TCRdb keeps only in-frame clonotypes and omits some of them. The table lists approximately 300,000 clones, about 86% of them singletons. Indicated treatment: around 19 received Ad26.COV2.S at low or high dose, single or two shots; several received placebo; per-sample allocation not given. Sampling took place 63 days after the first vaccine or placebo injection. Ad26 vector vaccine expressed Wuhan-strain SARS-CoV-2 spike. The source material was peripheral blood, sampled in a trial of Ad26.COV2.S vaccine versus placebo. The rearrangement links TRBV6-6 to TRBJ1-5, with D possibly TRBD1 on 6 matching bases. This clonotype originated in a person between 18 and 65 years old who received the Ad26.COV2.S COVID-19 vaccine or a placebo. Written as DNA, the CDR3 is TGTGCCAGCACTGAGGGACATTACAATCAGCCCCAGCATTTT. This translates into CASTEGHYNQPQHF.